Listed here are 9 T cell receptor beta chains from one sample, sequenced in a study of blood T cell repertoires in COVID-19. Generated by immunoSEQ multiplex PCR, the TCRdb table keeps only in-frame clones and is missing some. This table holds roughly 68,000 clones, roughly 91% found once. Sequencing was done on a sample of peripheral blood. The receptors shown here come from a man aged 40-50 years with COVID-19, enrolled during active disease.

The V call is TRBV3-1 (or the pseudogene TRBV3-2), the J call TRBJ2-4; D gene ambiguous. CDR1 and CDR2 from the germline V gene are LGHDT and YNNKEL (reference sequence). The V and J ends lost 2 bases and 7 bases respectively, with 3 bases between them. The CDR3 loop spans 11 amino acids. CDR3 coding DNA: TGTGCCAGCAGCCAAACTAACATTCAGTACTTC. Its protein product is CASSQTNIQYF.

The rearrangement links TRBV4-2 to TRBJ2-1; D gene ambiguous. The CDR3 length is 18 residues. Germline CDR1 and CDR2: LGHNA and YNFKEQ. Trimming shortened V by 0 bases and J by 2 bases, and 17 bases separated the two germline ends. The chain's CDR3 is CASSQDASPLTAYNEQFF. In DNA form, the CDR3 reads TGTGCCAGCAGCCAAGATGCCTCCCCCTTAACTGCCTACAATGAGCAGTTCTTC.

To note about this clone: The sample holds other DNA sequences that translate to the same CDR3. The CDR3 region is CASRGQGANYGYTF. The CDR3 nucleotides are TGTGCCAGCAGGGGACAGGGAGCTAACTATGGCTACACCTTC. The rearrangement links TRBV28 to TRBJ1-2, with TRBD1 identical over 9 bases. The CDR3 runs to 14 residues. V lost 6 bases, J lost 0 bases, and 2 bases stayed unmatched. Germline V CDR1 and CDR2: MDHEN, SYDVKM.

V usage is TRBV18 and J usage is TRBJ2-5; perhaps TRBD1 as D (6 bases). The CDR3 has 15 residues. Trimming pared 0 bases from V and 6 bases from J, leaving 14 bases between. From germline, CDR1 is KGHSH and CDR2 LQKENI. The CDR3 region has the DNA TGTGCCAGCTCACCACCGATAGCAGGGGAAAAGACCCAGTACTTC. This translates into CASSPPIAGEKTQYF.

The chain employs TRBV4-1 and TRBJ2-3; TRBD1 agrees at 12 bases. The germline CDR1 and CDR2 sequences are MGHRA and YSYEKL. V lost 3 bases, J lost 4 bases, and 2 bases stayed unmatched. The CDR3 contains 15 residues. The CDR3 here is CASSQGTGGPDTQYF. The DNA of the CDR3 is TGCGCCAGCAGCCAGGGGACAGGGGGCCCAGATACGCAGTATTTT.

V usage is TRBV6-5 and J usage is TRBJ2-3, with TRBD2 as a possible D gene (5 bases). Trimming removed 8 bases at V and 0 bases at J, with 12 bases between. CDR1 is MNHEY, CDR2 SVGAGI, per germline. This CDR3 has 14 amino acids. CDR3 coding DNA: TGTGCCAGCGCCTGGCGGGTTAGCACAGATACGCAGTATTTT. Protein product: CASAWRVSTDTQYF.

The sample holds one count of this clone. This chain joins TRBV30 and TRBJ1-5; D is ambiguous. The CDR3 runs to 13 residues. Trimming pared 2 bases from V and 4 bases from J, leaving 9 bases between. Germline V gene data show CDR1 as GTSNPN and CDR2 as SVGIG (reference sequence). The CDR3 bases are TGTGCCTGGAGTCCGGGAGAGAATCAGCCCCAGCATTTT. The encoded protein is CAWSPGENQPQHF.

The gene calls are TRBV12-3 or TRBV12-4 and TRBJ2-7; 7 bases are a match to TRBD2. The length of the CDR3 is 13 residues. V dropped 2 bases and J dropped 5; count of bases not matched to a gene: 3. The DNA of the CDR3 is TGTGCCAGCAGTTTACTAGCGGACCACGAGCAGTACTTC. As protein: CASSLLADHEQYF.

The DNA for the CDR3 is TGTGCCAGCAGCAATGGACAAGCGTCGTCTGGCTACACCTTC. Translated: CASSNGQASSGYTF. This chain connects TRBV28 to TRBJ1-2, with D maybe TRBD1 (5 bases). The V and J ends lost 6 bases and 7 bases respectively, with 18 bases between them. The CDR3 covers 14 residues. Germline loops: CDR1 MDHEN, CDR2 SYDVKM.